This TCR beta chain is from a study of cytomegalovirus exposure and HLA in healthy donors. Study results and limitations: Previously analyzed data showed that most TCR beta V segments were productive at a frequency of about 87% or about 30%.

The CDR3 has 16 amino acids. The germline V and J ends were trimmed by 5 bases and 5 bases, with 18 bases remaining between them. The germline CDR1 and CDR2 sequences are SGHAT and FQNNGV. Donors consisted of healthy bone marrow donors. Each donor was nominally healthy when sampled (though unrecorded immune exposures were likely). PCR used 60 Vbeta primers and 13 Jbeta primers. The table came from immunoSEQ multiplex PCR; TCRdb's copy has only in-frame clones and leaves some out. Of some 130,000 clones listed, more than 70% were seen once; the top ten hold over 3%. Worth noting for this clone: The antigen is not known.

Sample: PBMCs. The TCR sequence derives from a man between 35 and 55 years old in good health and CMV-seronegative. The chain uses TRBV11-2 and TRBJ1-4; D unclear. The CDR3 is CASSPATTKPNEKLFF. Written as DNA, the CDR3 is TGTGCCAGCAGCCCGGCCACGACAAAACCCAATGAAAAACTGTTTTTT.